These T cell receptor beta chains were read from a single sample in a study of cytomegalovirus exposure and HLA in healthy donors. The data were produced by immunoSEQ multiplex PCR, yet TCRdb's version contains in-frame clones alone and is incomplete. The sample's table shows around 140,000 clones. Sequenced input: PBMCs. Receptors were obtained from a woman aged 35 to 49 in good health and CMV-seronegative. Both conserved end residues are trimmed from each CDR3.

>10|TRBJ2-1|TRBV29-1
SGNRGGNEQF
>11|TRBJ1-4|TRBV5-6
ASSLVRGEKLF
>12|TRBJ1-2|TRBV19
ASKKSDRGYGYT
>13|TRBJ1-1|TRBV27
ASSSPGWQGTEAF
>10|TRBJ2-1|TRBV5-4
ASSLEDGKQF
>11|TRBJ1-5|TRBV29-1
SVRGGTNQPQH
>12|TRBJ1-1|TRBV5-1
ASSFGSGDTEAF
>13|TRBJ1-4|TRBV7-2
ASSPRQGFNEKLF
>13|TRBJ1-1|TRBV10-3
AISEKGQRNTEAF
>9|TRBJ1-2|TRBV2
ASSETGGYT
>12|TRBJ2-5|TRBV28
ASSTFNQGETQY
>12|TRBJ2-2|TRBV9
ASSRDTDTGELF
>10|TRBJ2-7|TRBV28
ASSLGTYEQY
>12|TRBJ1-1|TRBV7-8
ASSPRTGYTEAF
>13|TRBJ1-3|TRBV4-3
ASSQDLGAGNTIY
>12|TRBJ2-5|TRBV7-2
ASTPGGGPETQY
>10|TRBJ1-2|TRBV6-5
ASGAGDYGYT
>13|TRBJ2-2|TRBV9
ASSVATGVTGELF
>13|TRBJ1-2|TRBV5-6
ASSWGGATNYGYT
>11|TRBJ1-2|TRBV5-4
ASSAQTGDGYT
>13|TRBJ1-5|TRBV27
ASSPRGISNQPQH
>14|TRBJ2-5|TRBV11-3
ASSRGDGGYQETQY
>10|TRBJ2-1|TRBV19
ASSTQRVEQF
>13|TRBJ2-5|TRBV29-1
SVSVTGDIQETQY
>16|TRBJ1-5|TRBV5-8
ASSDPGQNPWGIKPQH
>11|TRBJ2-5|TRBV5-1
ASSSDPGGAQY
>13|TRBJ2-1|TRBV5-1
ASSPLGGGSNEQF
>16|TRBJ2-5|TRBV13
ASSLGLRGDGPGGTQY
>12|TRBJ1-4|TRBV5-1
ASAPPGINEKLF
>15|TRBJ2-3|TRBV19
ASSLNQWDRATDTQY
>13|TRBJ2-3|TRBV7-7
ASSPLAGGSDTQY
>12|TRBJ2-7|TRBV2
ASSEAELAVEQY
>13|TRBJ1-1|TRBV28
ASSLGTFRDTEAF
>10|TRBJ2-5|TRBV6-6
AAAGGSETQY
>14|TRBJ1-1|TRBV2
ASSDAGGLLNTEAF
>11|TRBJ1-5|TRBV6-5
ASSRHRNRPQH
>11|TRBJ2-1|TRBV15
ATSGGLYNEQF
>14|TRBJ2-1|TRBV4-2
ASSQVEVGGRSEQF
>15|TRBJ2-4|TRBV10-1
ARGTYGLLLAKNIQY
>13|TRBJ2-1|TRBV2
ASREGSSSYNEQF
>15|TRBJ1-5|TRBV7-9
ASSYSGTGLGVRPQH
>11|TRBJ2-1|TRBV2
ASSSGRGNEQF
>11|TRBJ1-1|TRBV6-6
ASRNRQVVEAF